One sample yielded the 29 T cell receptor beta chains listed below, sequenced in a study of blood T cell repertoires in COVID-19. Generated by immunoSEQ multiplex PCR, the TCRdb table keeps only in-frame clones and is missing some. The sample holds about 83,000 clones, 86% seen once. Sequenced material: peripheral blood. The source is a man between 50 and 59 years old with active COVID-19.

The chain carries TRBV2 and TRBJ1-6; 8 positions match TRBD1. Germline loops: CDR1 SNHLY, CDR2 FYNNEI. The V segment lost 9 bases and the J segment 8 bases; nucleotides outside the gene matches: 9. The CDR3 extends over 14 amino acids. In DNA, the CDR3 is TGTGCCAGGGGGCTAGGACAGGGTGATTCACCCCTCCACTTT. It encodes CARGLGQGDSPLHF.

This chain's CDR3 is CASSLLGTEYSPLHF. As DNA, the CDR3 is TGTGCCAGCAGTTTATTAGGGACAGAGTATTCACCCCTCCACTTT. V and J are TRBV27 and TRBJ1-6; the match to TRBD1 covers 7 bases. The J segment lost 8 bases and the V segment lost 1 base, leaving 5 bases of the junction unmatched. This CDR3 region has 15 residues. CDR1 is MNHEY and CDR2 is SMNVEV in the germline V gene (reference sequence).

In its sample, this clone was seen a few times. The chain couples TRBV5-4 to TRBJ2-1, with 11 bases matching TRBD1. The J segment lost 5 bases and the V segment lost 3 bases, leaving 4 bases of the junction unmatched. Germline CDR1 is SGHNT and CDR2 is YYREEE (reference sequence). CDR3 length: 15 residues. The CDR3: CASSYRTGGNNEQFF. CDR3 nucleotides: TGTGCCAGCAGCTACCGGACAGGGGGCAACAATGAGCAGTTCTTC.

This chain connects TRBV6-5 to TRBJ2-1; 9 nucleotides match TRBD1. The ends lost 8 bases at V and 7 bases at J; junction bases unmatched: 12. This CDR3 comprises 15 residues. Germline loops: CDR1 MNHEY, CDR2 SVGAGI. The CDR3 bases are TGTGCCAGCGGTCCGGTACGACAGGGGGTGAATGAGCAGTTCTTC. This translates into CASGPVRQGVNEQFF.

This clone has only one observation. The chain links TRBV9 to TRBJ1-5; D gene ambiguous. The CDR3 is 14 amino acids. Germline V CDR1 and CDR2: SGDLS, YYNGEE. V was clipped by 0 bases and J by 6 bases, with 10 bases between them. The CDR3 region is CASSVDTTSQPQHF. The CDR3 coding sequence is TGTGCCAGCAGCGTAGACACAACCAGTCAGCCCCAGCATTTT. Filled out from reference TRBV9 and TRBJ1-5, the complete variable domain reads DSGVTQTPKHLITATGQRVTLRCSPRSGDLSVYWYQQSLDQGLQFLIQYYNGEERAKGNILERFSAQQFPDLHSELNLSSLELGDSALYFCASSVDTTSQPQHFGDGTRLSIL.

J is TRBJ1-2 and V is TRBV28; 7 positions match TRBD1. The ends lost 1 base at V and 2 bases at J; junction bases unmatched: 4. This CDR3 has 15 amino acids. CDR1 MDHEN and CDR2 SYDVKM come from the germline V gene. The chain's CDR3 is CASSLSSTGNYGYTF. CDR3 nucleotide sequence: TGTGCCAGCAGTTTATCCTCGACAGGGAACTATGGCTACACCTTC.

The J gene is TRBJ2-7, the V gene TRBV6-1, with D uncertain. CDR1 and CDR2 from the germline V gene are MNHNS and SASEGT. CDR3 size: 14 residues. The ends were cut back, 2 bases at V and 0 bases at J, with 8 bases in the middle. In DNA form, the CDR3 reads TGTGCCAGCAGTGAATTGGGCAACTCCTACGAGCAGTACTTC. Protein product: CASSELGNSYEQYF.

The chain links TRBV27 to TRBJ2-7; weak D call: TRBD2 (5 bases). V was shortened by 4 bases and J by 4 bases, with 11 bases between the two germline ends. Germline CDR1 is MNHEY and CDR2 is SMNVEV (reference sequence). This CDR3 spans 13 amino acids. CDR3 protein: CASSSGVFYEQYF. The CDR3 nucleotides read TGTGCCAGCAGTTCCGGGGTCTTTTACGAGCAGTACTTC.

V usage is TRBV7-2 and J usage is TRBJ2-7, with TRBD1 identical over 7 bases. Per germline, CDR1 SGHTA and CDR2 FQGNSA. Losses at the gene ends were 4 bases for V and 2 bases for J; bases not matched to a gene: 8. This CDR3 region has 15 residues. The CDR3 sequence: CASSSFQGETYEQYF. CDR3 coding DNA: TGTGCCAGCAGCTCGTTTCAGGGGGAGACCTACGAGCAGTACTTC.

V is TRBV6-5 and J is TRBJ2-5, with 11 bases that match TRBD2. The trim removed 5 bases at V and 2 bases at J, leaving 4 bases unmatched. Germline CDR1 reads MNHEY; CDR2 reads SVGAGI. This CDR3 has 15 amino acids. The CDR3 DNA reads TGTGCCAGCAGTCCCGGGACTAGCGGACAAGAGACCCAGTACTTC. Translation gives CASSPGTSGQETQYF.

The CDR3 sequence: CASSKDRGQYEQYF. In DNA, the CDR3 is TGTGCCAGCAGCAAGGACAGGGGGCAGTACGAGCAGTACTTC. This chain uses TRBV7-3 with TRBJ2-7; 11 positions match TRBD1. Unmatched junction bases numbered 4, after V lost 5 bases and J lost 4 bases. Germline CDR1 and CDR2: SGHTA and FQGTGA. CDR3 size: 14 residues.

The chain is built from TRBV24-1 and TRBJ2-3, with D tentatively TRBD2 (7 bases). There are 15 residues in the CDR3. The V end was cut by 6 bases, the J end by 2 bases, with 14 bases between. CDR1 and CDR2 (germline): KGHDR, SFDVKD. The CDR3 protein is CATSKRGGITDTQYF. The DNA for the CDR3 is TGTGCCACCAGTAAGAGGGGGGGCATCACAGATACGCAGTATTTT.

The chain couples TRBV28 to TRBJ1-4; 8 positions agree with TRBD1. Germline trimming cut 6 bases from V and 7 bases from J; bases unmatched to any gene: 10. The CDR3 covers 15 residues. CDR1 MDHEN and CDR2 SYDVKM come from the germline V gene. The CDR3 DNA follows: TGTGCCAGCAGCTTTTCAGGGGGCGCGGGTGAAAAACTGTTTTTT. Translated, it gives CASSFSGGAGEKLFF. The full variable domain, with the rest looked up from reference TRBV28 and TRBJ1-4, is DVKVTQSSRYLVKRTGEKVFLECVQDMDHENMFWYRQDPGLGLRLIYFSYDVKMKEKGDIPEGYSVSREKKERFSLILESASTNQTSMYLCASSFSGGAGEKLFFGSGTQLSVL.

The CDR3 nucleotides read TGTGCCAGCAGATACCTTAGTGGTGAAAAACTGTTTTTT. As protein: CASRYLSGEKLFF. The chain combines TRBV28 with TRBJ1-4; no definite D call. CDR1 and CDR2 from the germline V gene are MDHEN and SYDVKM. This CDR3 is built from 13 residues. V gave up 6 bases and J gave up 7 bases, with 12 bases separating them.

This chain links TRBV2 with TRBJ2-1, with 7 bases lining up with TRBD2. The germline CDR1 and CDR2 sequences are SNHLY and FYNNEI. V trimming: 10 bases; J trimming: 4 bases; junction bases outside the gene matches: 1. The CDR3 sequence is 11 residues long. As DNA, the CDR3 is TGTGCCACCGGGGGGTACAATGAGCAGTTCTTC. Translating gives CATGGYNEQFF.

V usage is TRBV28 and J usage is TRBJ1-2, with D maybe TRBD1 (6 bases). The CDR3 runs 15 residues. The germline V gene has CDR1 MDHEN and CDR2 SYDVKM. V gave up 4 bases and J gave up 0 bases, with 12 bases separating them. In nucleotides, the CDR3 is TGTGCCAGCAGTTCGCCAGGGGTAGCTAACTATGGCTACACCTTC. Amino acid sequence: CASSSPGVANYGYTF.

The CDR3 nucleotides are TGTGCCAGTGGTCTTGGAGGGGACCGGCGCCTCACCGGGGAGCTGTTTTTT. Residues: CASGLGGDRRLTGELFF. The V call is TRBV19, the J call TRBJ2-2, with TRBD2 as a possible D gene (6 bases). In germline, CDR1 is LNHDA, CDR2 SQIVND (reference sequence). The V gene lost 8 bases and the J gene lost 4 bases, with 23 bases spanning the gap. This CDR3 comprises 17 residues.

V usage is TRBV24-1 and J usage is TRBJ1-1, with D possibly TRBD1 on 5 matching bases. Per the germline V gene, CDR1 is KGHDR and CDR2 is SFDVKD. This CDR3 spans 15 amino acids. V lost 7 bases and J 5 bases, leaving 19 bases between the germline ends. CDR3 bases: TGTGCCACCAGGGCGGGACGCAACGGAGGGACTGAAGCTTTCTTT. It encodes CATRAGRNGGTEAFF.

The CDR3 loop reads CASSQPLEAGGPSYNEQFF. CDR3 sequence (DNA): TGTGCCAGCAGCCAACCCCTGGAGGCGGGGGGCCCGTCCTACAATGAGCAGTTCTTC. This chain links TRBV5-4 with TRBJ2-1; 8 bases are shared with TRBD2. Germline V lookup: CDR1 SGHNT, CDR2 YYREEE (reference sequence). V lost 4 bases to trimming and J lost 1 base; unmatched junction nucleotides: 16. This CDR3 has 19 amino acids.

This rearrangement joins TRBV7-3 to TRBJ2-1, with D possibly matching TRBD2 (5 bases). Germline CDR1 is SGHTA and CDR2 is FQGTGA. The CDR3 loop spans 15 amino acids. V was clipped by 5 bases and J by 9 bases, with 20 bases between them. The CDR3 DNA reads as TGTGCCAGCAGCCCCGGACTTCACCAGGCAGGTGAGCAGTTCTTC. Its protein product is CASSPGLHQAGEQFF.

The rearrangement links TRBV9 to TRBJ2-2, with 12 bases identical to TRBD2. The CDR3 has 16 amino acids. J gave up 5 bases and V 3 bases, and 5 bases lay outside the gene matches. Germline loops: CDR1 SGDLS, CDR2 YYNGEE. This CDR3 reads CASSAGLAGLTGELFF. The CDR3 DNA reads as TGTGCCAGCAGCGCTGGACTAGCGGGACTTACCGGGGAGCTGTTTTTT. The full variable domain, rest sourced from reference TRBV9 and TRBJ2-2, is DSGVTQTPKHLITATGQRVTLRCSPRSGDLSVYWYQQSLDQGLQFLIQYYNGEERAKGNILERFSAQQFPDLHSELNLSSLELGDSALYFCASSAGLAGLTGELFFGEGSRLTVL.

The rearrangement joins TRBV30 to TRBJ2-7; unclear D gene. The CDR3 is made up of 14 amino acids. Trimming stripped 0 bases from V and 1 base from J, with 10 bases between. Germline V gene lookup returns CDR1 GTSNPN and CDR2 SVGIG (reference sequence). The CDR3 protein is CAWSVFAGSYEQYF. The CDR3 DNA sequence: TGTGCCTGGAGTGTCTTTGCCGGTTCCTACGAGCAGTACTTC.

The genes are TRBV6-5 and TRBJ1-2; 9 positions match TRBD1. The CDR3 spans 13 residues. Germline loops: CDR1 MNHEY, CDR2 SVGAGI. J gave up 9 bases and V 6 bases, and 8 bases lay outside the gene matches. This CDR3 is CASRPRTGVSYTF. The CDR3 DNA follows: TGTGCCAGCAGGCCAAGGACAGGGGTGAGCTACACCTTC.

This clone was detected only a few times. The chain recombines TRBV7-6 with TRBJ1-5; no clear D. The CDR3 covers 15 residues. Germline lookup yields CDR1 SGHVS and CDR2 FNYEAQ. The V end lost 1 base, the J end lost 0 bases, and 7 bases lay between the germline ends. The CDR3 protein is CASSLETGSNQPQHF. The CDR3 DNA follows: TGTGCCAGCAGCTTAGAAACCGGTAGCAATCAGCCCCAGCATTTT. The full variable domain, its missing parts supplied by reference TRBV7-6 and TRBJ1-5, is GAGVSQSPRYKVTKRGQDVALRCDPISGHVSLYWYRQALGQGPEFLTYFNYEAQQDKSGLPNDRFSAERPEGSISTLTIQRTEQRDSAMYRCASSLETGSNQPQHFGDGTRLSIL.

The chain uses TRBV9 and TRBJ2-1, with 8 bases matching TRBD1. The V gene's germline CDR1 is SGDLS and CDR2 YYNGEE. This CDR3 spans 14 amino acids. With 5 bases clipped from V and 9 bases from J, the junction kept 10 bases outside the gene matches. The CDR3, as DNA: TGTGCCAGCAGAGGAGGCCAGGGGGCAGGTGAGCAGTTCTTC. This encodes CASRGGQGAGEQFF.

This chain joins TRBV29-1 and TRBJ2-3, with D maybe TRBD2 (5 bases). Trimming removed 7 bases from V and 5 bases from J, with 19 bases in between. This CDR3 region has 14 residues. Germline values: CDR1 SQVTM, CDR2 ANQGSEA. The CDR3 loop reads CSGRLVAGVDTQYF. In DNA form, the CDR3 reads TGCAGCGGCCGATTAGTGGCGGGTGTAGATACGCAGTATTTT.

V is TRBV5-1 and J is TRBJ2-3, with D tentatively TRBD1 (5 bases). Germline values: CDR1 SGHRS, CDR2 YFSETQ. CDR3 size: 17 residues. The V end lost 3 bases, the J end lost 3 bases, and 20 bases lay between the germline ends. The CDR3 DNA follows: TGCGCCAGCAGCTCTGACGTAAGGGGCCGTTTGACAGATACGCAGTATTTT. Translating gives CASSSDVRGRLTDTQYF.

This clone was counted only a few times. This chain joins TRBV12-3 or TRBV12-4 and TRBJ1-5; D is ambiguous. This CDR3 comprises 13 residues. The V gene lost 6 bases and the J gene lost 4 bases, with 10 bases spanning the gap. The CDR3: CASRSDANQPQHF. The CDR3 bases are TGTGCCAGCAGGAGTGATGCAAATCAGCCCCAGCATTTT.

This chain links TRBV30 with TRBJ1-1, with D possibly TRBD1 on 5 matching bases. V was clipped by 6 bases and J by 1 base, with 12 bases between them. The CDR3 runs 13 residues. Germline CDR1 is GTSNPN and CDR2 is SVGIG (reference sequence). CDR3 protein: CACQIQENTEAFF. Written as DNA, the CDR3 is TGTGCCTGCCAAATACAGGAGAACACTGAAGCTTTCTTT.